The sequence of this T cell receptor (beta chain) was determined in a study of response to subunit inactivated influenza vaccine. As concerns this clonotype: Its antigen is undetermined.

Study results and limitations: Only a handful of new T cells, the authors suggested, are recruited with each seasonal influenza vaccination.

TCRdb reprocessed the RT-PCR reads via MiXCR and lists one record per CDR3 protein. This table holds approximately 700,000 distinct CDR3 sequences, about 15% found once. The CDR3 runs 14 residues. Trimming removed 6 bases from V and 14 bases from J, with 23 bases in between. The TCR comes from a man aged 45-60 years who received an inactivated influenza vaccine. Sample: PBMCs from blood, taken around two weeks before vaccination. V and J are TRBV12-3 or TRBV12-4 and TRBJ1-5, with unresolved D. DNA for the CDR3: TGTGCCAGCAGCCCGCTTAACTTGGAAGATCCTAAGCATTTT. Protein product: CASSPLNLEDPKHF.